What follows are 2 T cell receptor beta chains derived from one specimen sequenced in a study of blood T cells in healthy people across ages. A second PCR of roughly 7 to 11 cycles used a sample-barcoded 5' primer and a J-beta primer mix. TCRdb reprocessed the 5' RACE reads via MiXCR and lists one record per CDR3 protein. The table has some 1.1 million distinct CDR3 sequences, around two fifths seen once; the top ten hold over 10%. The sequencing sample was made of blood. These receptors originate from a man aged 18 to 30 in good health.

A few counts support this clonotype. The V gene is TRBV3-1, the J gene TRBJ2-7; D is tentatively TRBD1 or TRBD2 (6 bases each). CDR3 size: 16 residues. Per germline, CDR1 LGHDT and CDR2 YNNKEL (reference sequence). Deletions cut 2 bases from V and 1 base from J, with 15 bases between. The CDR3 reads CASSQYPRGVSYEQYF. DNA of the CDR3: TGTGCCAGCAGCCAATACCCGAGGGGGGTATCCTACGAGCAGTACTTC.

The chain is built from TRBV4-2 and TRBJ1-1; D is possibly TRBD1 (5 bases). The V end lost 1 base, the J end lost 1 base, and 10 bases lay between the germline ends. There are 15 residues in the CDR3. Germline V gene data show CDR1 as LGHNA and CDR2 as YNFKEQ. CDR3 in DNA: TGTGCCAGCAGCCAAGCGTCAGGGAGGAACACTGAAGCTTTCTTT. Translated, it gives CASSQASGRNTEAFF.